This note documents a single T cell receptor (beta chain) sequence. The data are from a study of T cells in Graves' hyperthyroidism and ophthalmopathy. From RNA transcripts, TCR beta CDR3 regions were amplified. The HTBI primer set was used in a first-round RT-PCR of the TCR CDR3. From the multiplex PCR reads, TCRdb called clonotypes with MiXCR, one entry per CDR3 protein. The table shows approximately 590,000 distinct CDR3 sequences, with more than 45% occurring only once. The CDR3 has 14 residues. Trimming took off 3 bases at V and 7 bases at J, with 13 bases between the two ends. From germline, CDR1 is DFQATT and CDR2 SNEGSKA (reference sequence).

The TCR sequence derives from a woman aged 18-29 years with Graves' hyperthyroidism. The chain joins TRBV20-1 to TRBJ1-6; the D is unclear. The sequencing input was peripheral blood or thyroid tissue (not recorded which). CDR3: CSARGRVWNSPLHF. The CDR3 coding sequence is TGCAGTGCTAGGGGCCGGGTTTGGAATTCACCCCTCCACTTT.